Listed here are 21 T cell receptor beta chains from one sample, sequenced in a study of blood T cells in healthy people across ages. Using a J-beta primer mix together with a sample-barcoded 5' primer, a second PCR was run for roughly 6 to 12 cycles. In TCRdb, the 5' RACE reads were re-called with MiXCR into one record per CDR3 protein. The profile shows about 1,400,000 distinct CDR3 sequences, 42% of them singletons. Material for sequencing was blood. All receptors derive from a young woman in good health.

In its sample, this clonotype was seen a few times. The rearrangement links TRBV7-2 to TRBJ2-5; D unresolved. The V gene lost 4 bases and the J gene lost 11 bases, with 11 bases spanning the gap. The CDR3 totals 11 residues. Germline loops: CDR1 SGHTA, CDR2 FQGNSA. CDR3 in amino acids: CASSSALEQYF. Here the CDR3 DNA reads TGTGCCAGCAGCTCCGCTTTAGAGCAGTACTTC.

This clonotype was detected a few times. The chain combines TRBV2 with TRBJ2-7; 11 bases map to TRBD2. CDR3 size: 14 residues. Germline V gene sequence: CDR1 SNHLY, CDR2 FYNNEI. V was clipped by 6 bases and J by 3 bases; unmatched bases: 4. The CDR3 loop reads CASRVAGGVYEQYF. CDR3 DNA sequence: TGTGCCAGCAGAGTAGCGGGAGGGGTCTACGAGCAGTACTTC.

J is TRBJ2-5 and V is TRBV27, with 13 bases matching TRBD2. The CDR3 totals 15 residues. Germline V gene sequence: CDR1 MNHEY, CDR2 SMNVEV (reference sequence). V lost 5 bases, J lost 11 bases, and 11 bases stayed unmatched. The chain's CDR3 is CASSTGLAGINEQYF. The CDR3 DNA follows: TGTGCCAGCAGTACGGGACTAGCGGGGATAAATGAGCAGTACTTC.

The gene calls are TRBV7-9 and TRBJ1-1; D ambiguous. V lost 5 bases and J lost 0, with 16 bases in between. This CDR3 is built from 16 residues. Germline CDR1 is SEHNR and CDR2 is FQNEAQ (reference sequence). This chain's CDR3 is CASSQGSWTVNTEAFF. The CDR3 DNA follows: TGTGCCAGCAGCCAAGGGAGTTGGACCGTGAACACTGAAGCTTTCTTT.

This clonotype came up a few times. This chain links TRBV6-2 or TRBV6-3 with TRBJ2-2; D tentatively fits TRBD1 or TRBD2 (7 bases each). Trimming removed 2 bases from V and 5 bases from J, with 21 bases in between. CDR1 MNHEY and CDR2 SVGEGT come from the germline V gene. This CDR3 is built from 18 residues. The CDR3 is CASSYHRPTGRDTGELFF. The CDR3 nucleotides are TGTGCCAGCAGTTACCACCGACCGACAGGGAGGGATACCGGGGAGCTGTTTTTT.

This rearrangement joins TRBV6-5 to TRBJ1-2; no reliable D call. The CDR3 covers 13 residues. V was cut by 6 bases and J by 8 bases, with 16 bases left in between. Germline-derived CDR1 and CDR2 are MNHEY and SVGAGI. CDR3 nucleotides: TGTGCCAGCAGCGACCAAGGAGGGAAGGGCTACACCTTC. Its protein product is CASSDQGGKGYTF.

This sequence joins TRBV18 and TRBJ1-2; D is possibly TRBD1 (6 bases). Between the trimmed V and J ends, which lost 0 bases and 5 bases, there was a span of 10 bases. The CDR3 extends over 14 amino acids. Germline V gene lookup returns CDR1 KGHSH and CDR2 LQKENI. The DNA of the CDR3 is TGTGCCAGCTCACCACCGGGGGCAGCGTATGGCTACACCTTC. It is translated as CASSPPGAAYGYTF.

This clonotype was detected a few times. This sequence joins TRBV29-1 and TRBJ2-3, with D possibly matching TRBD2 (6 bases). Trimming left V 5 bases short and J 6 bases short, with 18 bases between. The CDR3 loop spans 14 amino acids. The germline gives CDR1 SQVTM, CDR2 ANQGSEA. Here the CDR3 reads CSVHSGPGADTQYF. The CDR3 nucleotides read TGCAGCGTTCATAGCGGCCCCGGGGCGGATACGCAGTATTTT.

The chain joins TRBV25-1 to TRBJ2-5, with D tentatively TRBD2 (5 bases). Germline-derived CDR1 and CDR2 are MGHDK and SYGVNS. CDR3 length: 16 amino acids. V shed 0 bases and J shed 11 bases, with 22 bases lying between them. CDR3 loop: CASSEYFPPSGNEQYF. The CDR3 region has the DNA TGTGCCAGCAGTGAATATTTCCCCCCCAGCGGTAATGAGCAGTACTTC.

V and J are TRBV4-1 and TRBJ2-7, with 10 bases aligning to TRBD2. CDR3 length equals 15 residues. The germline CDR1 and CDR2 sequences are MGHRA and YSYEKL. The junction had 1 base not matched to a gene; V was cut back by 0 bases and J by 2 bases. The CDR3 sequence is CASSQDLAGAYEQYF. CDR3 bases: TGCGCCAGCAGCCAAGACCTAGCGGGAGCCTACGAGCAGTACTTC.

This clonotype showed up just a few times. V gene TRBV24-1 combines with J gene TRBJ2-7; D uncertain. The CDR3 consists of 15 residues. V shed 0 bases and J shed 0 bases, with 8 bases lying between them. CDR1 and CDR2 (germline): KGHDR, SFDVKD. CDR3 DNA sequence: TGTGCCACCAGTGATTTGAGGCAGTTCTCCTACGAGCAGTACTTC. As protein: CATSDLRQFSYEQYF.

This chain uses TRBV4-1 with TRBJ2-1; possibly TRBD2 for D (6 bases). The ends were cut back, 6 bases at V and 13 bases at J, with 19 bases in the middle. CDR1 is MGHRA, CDR2 YSYEKL, per germline. CDR3 length: 13 amino acids. The CDR3 loop reads CASRSTSKETQFF. For the CDR3, the DNA is TGCGCCAGCAGATCGACTAGTAAGGAGACCCAGTTCTTC.

This rearrangement joins TRBV15 to TRBJ2-3, with D uncertain. This CDR3 contains 13 residues. The V end lost 8 bases, the J end lost 1 base, and 10 bases lay between the germline ends. CDR1 and CDR2 from the germline V gene are LNHNV and YYDKDF (reference sequence). The CDR3 DNA reads TGTGCCACCGGGCAGTCGGGCACAGATACGCAGTATTTT. Protein: CATGQSGTDTQYF.

Details on this clonotype: The junction departs from germline at one end; a sequencing error may be responsible. The chain is built from TRBV5-1 and TRBJ1-1; D gene unclear. The CDR3 is 13 amino acids. Per germline, CDR1 SGHRS and CDR2 YFSETQ. The CDR3 reads CASSAGGNTEAFF. Here the CDR3 DNA reads TGTGCCAGCTCCGCTGGCGGAAACACTGAAGCTTTCTTT.

In this sample, this clonotype turned up a few times. The rearrangement uses TRBV7-9 and TRBJ1-2; D might be TRBD1 (5 bases). The CDR3 sequence is 15 residues long. Trimming stripped 0 bases from V and 8 bases from J, with 16 bases between. Looked up from germline, CDR1 is SEHNR and CDR2 is FQNEAQ (reference sequence). The CDR3 spells CASSLAAGGREGYTF. CDR3 in DNA: TGTGCCAGCAGCTTAGCGGCCGGGGGAAGGGAAGGCTACACCTTC.

V gene TRBV12-3 or TRBV12-4 combines with J gene TRBJ2-3, with D tentatively TRBD1 or TRBD2 (5 bases each). The CDR3 runs 15 residues. V was shortened by 7 bases and J by 4 bases, with 18 bases between the two germline ends. The CDR3 spells CASKPPGAGPDTQYF. The CDR3 bases are TGTGCCAGCAAACCTCCCGGGGCGGGCCCAGATACGCAGTATTTT.

The chain employs TRBV12-3 or TRBV12-4 and TRBJ2-2; TRBD1 agrees at 7 bases. CDR3 length equals 15 residues. Trimming removed 3 bases from V and 3 bases from J; junction bases left unmatched: 4. CDR3 sequence: CASSFRQGDTGELFF. The CDR3 DNA reads TGTGCCAGCAGTTTCCGACAGGGCGACACCGGGGAGCTGTTTTTT.

This clonotype was observed a handful of times. The chain uses TRBV29-1 and TRBJ2-1; D is perhaps TRBD2 (7 bases). The CDR3 has 17 residues. Germline CDR1 and CDR2: SQVTM and ANQGSEA. Trimming pared 1 base from V and 4 bases from J, leaving 20 bases between. CDR3 protein: CSVEGGGSGHRYNEQFF. CDR3 in DNA: TGCAGCGTTGAAGGGGGGGGTTCGGGACACCGATACAATGAGCAGTTCTTC.

This clonotype was picked up a small number of times. J is TRBJ2-3 and V is TRBV12-5, with TRBD1 matching over 7 bases. The CDR3 is 15 residues long. CDR1 is LGHNT, CDR2 FRNRAP, per germline. J gave up 2 bases and V 8 bases, and 10 bases lay outside the gene matches. The CDR3 region is CASTGTAWVTDTQYF. The CDR3 bases are TGTGCTAGTACCGGGACAGCTTGGGTCACAGATACGCAGTATTTT.

V gene TRBV28 combines with J gene TRBJ1-5, with TRBD1 matching over 7 bases. Losses at the gene ends were 7 bases for V and 4 bases for J; bases not matched to a gene: 4. Germline CDR1 is MDHEN and CDR2 is SYDVKM. The CDR3 contains 13 residues. The CDR3 loop reads CASKGQVNQPQHF. The CDR3, as DNA: TGTGCCAGCAAAGGACAGGTAAATCAGCCCCAGCATTTT. Using reference TRBV28 and TRBJ1-5 for the parts outside the CDR3, the full variable domain is DVKVTQSSRYLVKRTGEKVFLECVQDMDHENMFWYRQDPGLGLRLIYFSYDVKMKEKGDIPEGYSVSREKKERFSLILESASTNQTSMYLCASKGQVNQPQHFGDGTRLSIL.

This clonotype has just a few counts. CDR3 bases: TGTGCCAGCAGTGAAGCCGGACTAGGCCCGTCGTTCTTC. Translation gives CASSEAGLGPSFF. J is TRBJ2-1 and V is TRBV2, with TRBD2 matching 7 bases. The CDR3 consists of 13 residues. After removal of 0 bases from V and 15 bases from J, the junction contained 8 bases not matched to a gene. CDR1 is SNHLY, CDR2 FYNNEI, per germline.